This is a list of T cell receptor beta chains from one sample in a study of cytomegalovirus exposure and HLA in healthy donors. Using immunoSEQ multiplex PCR, the repertoire was profiled, and TCRdb retains in-frame clones only, with some absent. The sample includes about 89,000 clones, 85% of them seen just once. Source material: PBMCs. The receptors shown here come from a middle-aged man in good health and CMV-seropositive. Each CDR3 is given with its conserved first and last residue. Fields, in order: clone size, V gene, D gene, J gene, CDR3 DNA, CDR3 protein. A D gene is named only where the DNA matches it firmly. Expanded clones get a size class; other rows say once, few or many, or leave the size out.

clone size: -; V gene: TRBV5-1; D gene: TRBD2; J gene: TRBJ2-1; CDR3 DNA: TGCGCCAGCAGCACCTTAGCGGGAGCCGACAATGAGCAGTTCTTC; CDR3 protein: CASSTLAGADNEQFF
clone size: -; V gene: TRBV5-1; D gene: TRBD1; J gene: TRBJ1-2; CDR3 DNA: TGCGCCAGCAGCTTTGGTAGGGGACAGAGTGATTATGGCTACACCTTC; CDR3 protein: CASSFGRGQSDYGYTF
clone size: once; V gene: TRBV5-1; D gene: TRBD1; J gene: TRBJ2-2; CDR3 DNA: TGCGCCAGCAGCTTGGACCCCCGGGACAGGGGCATCGGGGAGCTGTTTTTT; CDR3 protein: CASSLDPRDRGIGELFF
clone size: -; V gene: TRBV28; D gene: -; J gene: TRBJ2-7; CDR3 DNA: TGTGCCAGCAGCAACAACCAGGGGTTCTCCGAGCAGTACTTC; CDR3 protein: CASSNNQGFSEQYF
clone size: few; V gene: TRBV5-1; D gene: TRBD2; J gene: TRBJ2-7; CDR3 DNA: TGCGCCAGCAGCTTGGTGACCGGGACTAGGGGTTACGAGCAGTACTTC; CDR3 protein: CASSLVTGTRGYEQYF
clone size: -; V gene: TRBV7-9; D gene: -; J gene: TRBJ2-3; CDR3 DNA: TGTGCCAGCAGCATTAGCGTACCAGATACGCAGTATTTT; CDR3 protein: CASSISVPDTQYF
clone size: -; V gene: TRBV19; D gene: TRBD1; J gene: TRBJ1-6; CDR3 DNA: TGTGCCAGTAGTAGGGACAGGGGTAATTCACCCCTCCACTTT; CDR3 protein: CASSRDRGNSPLHF
clone size: -; V gene: TRBV6-6; D gene: -; J gene: TRBJ1-1; CDR3 DNA: TGTGCCAGCAGGGACACAGGGAACCCGAACACTGAAGCTTTCTTT; CDR3 protein: CASRDTGNPNTEAFF
clone size: -; V gene: TRBV11-2; D gene: -; J gene: TRBJ2-1; CDR3 DNA: TGTGCCAGCAGCCCCCGGAGCGATGAGCAGTTCTTC; CDR3 protein: CASSPRSDEQFF
clone size: -; V gene: TRBV11-2; D gene: -; J gene: TRBJ2-2; CDR3 DNA: TGTGCCAGCCTCCCGGGCGGGGTAGCAGAGACCGGGGAGCTGTTTTTT; CDR3 protein: CASLPGGVAETGELFF
clone size: -; V gene: TRBV2; D gene: -; J gene: TRBJ2-3; CDR3 DNA: TGTGCCAGCAGTCCCGGGACTGGCACAGATACGCAGTATTTT; CDR3 protein: CASSPGTGTDTQYF
clone size: -; V gene: TRBV18; D gene: TRBD1; J gene: TRBJ2-7; CDR3 DNA: TGTGCCAGCTCACCCGCCGGGACAGCCCGATCCTACGAGCAGTACTTC; CDR3 protein: CASSPAGTARSYEQYF
clone size: -; V gene: TRBV18; D gene: TRBD1; J gene: TRBJ1-2; CDR3 DNA: TGTGCCAGCTCAACGGGACAGGAATATGGCTACACCTTC; CDR3 protein: CASSTGQEYGYTF
clone size: -; V gene: TRBV6-4; D gene: TRBD2; J gene: TRBJ2-7; CDR3 DNA: TGTGCCAGCAGTGCCACCCCCGGGACTAGCGGGAGGCGCGCCTACGAGCAGTACTTC; CDR3 protein: CASSATPGTSGRRAYEQYF
clone size: -; V gene: TRBV7-9; D gene: TRBD1; J gene: TRBJ2-7; CDR3 DNA: TGTGCCAGCAGCCGAGAATGGGACAGCAACTACGAGCAGTACTTC; CDR3 protein: CASSREWDSNYEQYF
clone size: -; V gene: TRBV11-3; D gene: -; J gene: TRBJ2-2; CDR3 DNA: TGTGCCAGCAGCTTAGGCCGACAGACGAACACCGGGGAGCTGTTTTTT; CDR3 protein: CASSLGRQTNTGELFF
clone size: -; V gene: TRBV19; D gene: -; J gene: TRBJ1-1; CDR3 DNA: TGTGCCAGTAGTATAGTTCAGAACACTGAAGCTTTCTTT; CDR3 protein: CASSIVQNTEAFF
clone size: -; V gene: TRBV2; D gene: -; J gene: TRBJ1-1; CDR3 DNA: TGTGCCAGCAGTGGGCAGGGGTACACTGAAGCTTTCTTT; CDR3 protein: CASSGQGYTEAFF
clone size: -; V gene: TRBV7-2; D gene: -; J gene: TRBJ2-1; CDR3 DNA: TGTGCCAGCAGCTCGCAGACAGGAAACAATGAGCAGTTCTTC; CDR3 protein: CASSSQTGNNEQFF
clone size: few; V gene: TRBV2; D gene: TRBD1; J gene: TRBJ1-5; CDR3 DNA: TGTGCCAGCAGTGAACGTGACAGGGGGCCGGGGCAGCCCCAGCATTTT; CDR3 protein: CASSERDRGPGQPQHF
clone size: -; V gene: TRBV15; D gene: TRBD1; J gene: TRBJ2-3; CDR3 DNA: TGTGCCACCAGCAGAGGGGTCCCCCCGGGACAGGTCAACCCAGATACGCAGTATTTT; CDR3 protein: CATSRGVPPGQVNPDTQYF
clone size: -; V gene: TRBV19; D gene: -; J gene: TRBJ2-1; CDR3 DNA: TGTGCCAGTAGGCTAGCCGGTGAGCAGTTCTTC; CDR3 protein: CASRLAGEQFF
clone size: -; V gene: TRBV9; D gene: TRBD1; J gene: TRBJ2-2; CDR3 DNA: TGTGCCAGCAGCGTAAGGACAGGGTTTGCGAACACCGGGGAGCTGTTTTTT; CDR3 protein: CASSVRTGFANTGELFF
clone size: -; V gene: TRBV5-1; D gene: TRBD1; J gene: TRBJ1-2; CDR3 DNA: TGCGCCAGCAGCTTGGGGGACAGGGTCCATGGCTACACCTTC; CDR3 protein: CASSLGDRVHGYTF
clone size: -; V gene: TRBV6-6; D gene: -; J gene: TRBJ2-3; CDR3 DNA: TGTGCCAGCAGCGGTTCGGTTAACGCGGCTGTCGGTACGCAGTATTTT; CDR3 protein: CASSGSVNAAVGTQYF
clone size: -; V gene: TRBV7-6; D gene: -; J gene: TRBJ1-1; CDR3 DNA: TGTGCCAGCAGCGCCGACAGTAACACTGAAGCTTTCTTT; CDR3 protein: CASSADSNTEAFF